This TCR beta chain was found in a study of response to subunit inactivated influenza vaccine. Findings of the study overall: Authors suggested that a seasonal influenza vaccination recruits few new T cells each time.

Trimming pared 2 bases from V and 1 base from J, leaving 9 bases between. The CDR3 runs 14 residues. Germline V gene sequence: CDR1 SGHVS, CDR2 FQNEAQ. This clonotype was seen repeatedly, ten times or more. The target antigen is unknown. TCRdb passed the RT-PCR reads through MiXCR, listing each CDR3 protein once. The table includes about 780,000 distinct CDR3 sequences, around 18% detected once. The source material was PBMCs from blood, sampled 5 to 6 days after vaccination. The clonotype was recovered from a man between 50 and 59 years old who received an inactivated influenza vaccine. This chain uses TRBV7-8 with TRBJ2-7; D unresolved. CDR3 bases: TGTGCCAGCAGCTTAACTCGCACTTCCTACGAGCAGTACTTC. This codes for CASSLTRTSYEQYF.